This T cell receptor beta chain originates from a study of T cells in localized non-small cell lung cancer. Germline CDR1 SGHTA, CDR2 FQGNSA. The CDR3 length is 14 residues. Trimming took off 1 base at V and 8 bases at J, with 14 bases between the two ends. TCRdb's copy holds only in-frame clones and misses some; the assay was immunoSEQ multiplex PCR. The profile shows 40,000 to 65,000 clones, 80% to 85% of them singletons. The V gene is TRBV7-2, the J gene TRBJ1-1; a possible D gene is TRBD1 (6 bases). This receptor was taken from a man between 40 and 69 years old with stage III lung adenocarcinoma. Material: peripheral blood mononuclear cells, obtained before any cancer treatment. The CDR3 here is CASSLERGPREAFF. The DNA for the CDR3 is TGTGCCAGCAGCTTAGAGCGGGGGCCCCGGGAAGCTTTCTTT.